Below, 15 T cell receptor beta chains from the same sample are listed, as sequenced in a study of CD8 T cells in Susac syndrome. An input of about 0.45 to 1 ug of RNA was subjected to reverse transcription using random hexamers. MiXCR was run by TCRdb on the immunoSEQ multiplex PCR reads, yielding one entry per CDR3 protein. Found here are around 150,000 distinct CDR3 sequences, over 85% of them singletons; the top ten hold 0.14%. Sample: CD4+ T cells from PBMCs. The receptors were sampled from a human donor in good health.

The chain is built from TRBV20-1 and TRBJ2-3; D uncertain. CDR1 and CDR2 (germline): DFQATT, SNEGSKA (reference sequence). CDR3 length: 14 amino acids. V lost 5 bases and J 5 bases, leaving 17 bases between the germline ends. The CDR3 protein is CSASSGPPLDTQYF. CDR3 sequence (DNA): TGCAGTGCTTCTTCGGGCCCACCCCTAGATACGCAGTATTTT.

CDR3 DNA sequence: TGTGCCAGCAGTTACTCGAGTCTGGGGGCAGGGACTGAAGCTTTCTTT. As protein: CASSYSSLGAGTEAFF. The chain is built from TRBV6-6 and TRBJ1-1; tentatively, D is TRBD1 (6 bases). The CDR3 is made up of 16 amino acids. Trimming took 0 bases from V and 5 from J, leaving 16 bases between them. CDR1 and CDR2 from the germline V gene are MNHNY and SVGAGI (reference sequence).

The chain links TRBV3-1 to TRBJ1-5; the match to TRBD1 covers 9 bases. The CDR3 loop spans 15 amino acids. V dropped 4 bases and J dropped 1; count of bases not matched to a gene: 2. The germline gives CDR1 LGHDT, CDR2 YNNKEL (reference sequence). The CDR3 nucleotides read TGTGCCAGCAGCCCCGGACAGGGGAGCAATCAGCCCCAGCATTTT. It translates to CASSPGQGSNQPQHF.

The rearrangement links TRBV19 to TRBJ1-2; tentative D call: TRBD1 (6 bases). CDR1 and CDR2 from the germline V gene are LNHDA and SQIVND (reference sequence). CDR3 size: 14 residues. V dropped 6 bases and J dropped 4 bases, with 15 bases sitting between them. Here the CDR3 reads CASSEDSALYGYTF. CDR3 DNA: TGTGCCAGTAGCGAGGACAGCGCTCTCTATGGCTACACCTTC.

The chain has TRBV2 and TRBJ2-5; TRBD1 or TRBD2 may be the D gene (5 bases each). The CDR3 is 13 amino acids. The germline gives CDR1 SNHLY, CDR2 FYNNEI. V was trimmed by 4 bases and J by 8 bases, leaving 14 bases between them. CDR3 nucleotide sequence: TGTGCCAGCAGTGGGGGCGGAGGTTTAACCCAGTACTTC. Its protein is CASSGGGGLTQYF.

J is TRBJ2-7 and V is TRBV5-1; the match to TRBD1 covers 10 bases. V dropped 4 bases and J dropped 1; count of bases not matched to a gene: 5. The CDR3 is 15 amino acids. Germline V gene data show CDR1 as SGHRS and CDR2 as YFSETQ. CDR3 protein: CASSQGQGRSYEQYF. The CDR3 DNA is TGCGCCAGCAGCCAGGGACAGGGGCGTTCCTACGAGCAGTACTTC.

V is TRBV13 and J is TRBJ2-5, with TRBD2 matching over 9 bases. The V and J ends lost 0 bases and 5 bases, in that order; junction bases with no gene match: 7. CDR3 length: 16 amino acids. Germline CDR1 reads PRHDT; CDR2 reads FYEKMQ (reference sequence). CDR3 sequence: CASSLGSGGRFETQYF. DNA for the CDR3: TGTGCCAGCAGCTTAGGTAGCGGGGGTCGTTTTGAGACCCAGTACTTC. Using reference TRBV13 and TRBJ2-5 for the parts outside the CDR3, the full variable domain is AAGVIQSPRHLIKEKRETATLKCYPIPRHDTVYWYQQGPGQDPQFLISFYEKMQSDKGSIPDRFSAQQFSDYHSELNMSSLELGDSALYFCASSLGSGGRFETQYFGPGTRLLVL.

J is TRBJ1-5 and V is TRBV4-3; D is uncertain. V was cut by 0 bases and J by 9 bases, with 12 bases left in between. CDR3 size: 14 residues. Germline loops: CDR1 LGHNA, CDR2 YSLEER. This CDR3 is CASSQDSSLGPQHF. Written as DNA, the CDR3 is TGCGCCAGCAGCCAAGACAGTAGCCTGGGGCCCCAGCATTTT.

This clonotype showed up just once. J is TRBJ2-7 and V is TRBV11-2; D is perhaps TRBD2 (5 bases). The CDR3 loop spans 15 amino acids. V shed 1 base and J shed 2 bases, with 12 bases lying between them. Germline V gene sequence: CDR1 SGHAT, CDR2 FQNNGV. CDR3 region: CASSLALASAYEQYF. The CDR3, as DNA: TGTGCCAGCAGCTTAGCCCTAGCCTCAGCCTACGAGCAGTACTTC.

V and J are TRBV5-1 and TRBJ2-1; TRBD1 might be the D (5 bases). Looked up from germline, CDR1 is SGHRS and CDR2 is YFSETQ. The V and J ends lost 2 bases and 0 bases respectively, with 9 bases between them. This CDR3 region has 15 residues. Here the CDR3 reads CASSLRQSSYNEQFF. CDR3 in DNA: TGCGCCAGCAGCTTACGACAGAGCTCCTACAATGAGCAGTTCTTC.

The gene calls are TRBV20-1 and TRBJ2-1, with D perhaps matching TRBD1 or TRBD2 (5 bases each). Trimming pared 5 bases from V and 6 bases from J, leaving 17 bases between. CDR3 length: 14 amino acids. CDR1 is DFQATT, CDR2 SNEGSKA, per germline (reference sequence). The CDR3 sequence: CSAYPGTAFNEQFF. CDR3 coding DNA: TGCAGTGCTTACCCGGGGACCGCCTTCAATGAGCAGTTCTTC.

The chain combines TRBV20-1 with TRBJ2-1; D perhaps matches TRBD1 (6 bases). The CDR3 covers 11 residues. V lost 6 bases, J lost 14 bases, and 17 bases lay in between. CDR1 is DFQATT and CDR2 is SNEGSKA in the germline V gene (reference sequence). CDR3 bases: TGCAGTGCGCCCAGGGGCCTGGGAGAGTTCTTC. Translation gives CSAPRGLGEFF.

This rearrangement joins TRBV20-1 to TRBJ2-1; TRBD2 aligns across 7 bases. Trimming took 6 bases from V and 7 from J; bases not matched to a gene: 12. The CDR3 has 14 residues. Germline V gene sequence: CDR1 DFQATT, CDR2 SNEGSKA (reference sequence). The CDR3 sequence: CSAQRGGAENEQFF. The CDR3 DNA is TGCAGTGCGCAAAGGGGAGGGGCCGAGAATGAGCAGTTCTTC.

The chain links TRBV4-2 to TRBJ2-7, with D perhaps being TRBD1 or TRBD2 (5 bases each). CDR1 and CDR2 from the germline V gene are LGHNA and YNFKEQ. This CDR3 contains 15 residues. V lost 0 bases to trimming and J lost 3 bases, with 12 bases between them. In DNA form, the CDR3 reads TGTGCCAGCAGCCAAGATGCCGGGACCCGCTACGAGCAGTACTTC. Translating gives CASSQDAGTRYEQYF.

The chain recombines TRBV7-2 with TRBJ2-1; D not certain. This CDR3 has 15 amino acids. Germline values: CDR1 SGHTA, CDR2 FQGNSA. Trimming left V 3 bases short and J 0 bases short, with 9 bases between. DNA of the CDR3: TGTGCCAGCAGCTTCCCCAGGAGCTCCTACAATGAGCAGTTCTTC. This translates into CASSFPRSSYNEQFF.